This T cell receptor (beta chain) was recovered during a study of beta chain features in type 1 diabetes. Study results and caveats: All four CD4+ subsets from Type 1 diabetes patients carried moderately but significantly shorter TCRB CDR3s. Equally in patients and controls, PCR might preferentially amplify shorter templates.

About this clone itself: Its antigen is unidentified.

Sequenced material consisted of expressed TCRB transcripts (all of the isolated RNA was reverse transcribed). TCRdb keeps only in-frame clones here, not all; method: immunoSEQ multiplex PCR. The table lists 200,000 to 300,000 clones, 14% of them singletons, with approximately 0.021% in the top ten. The CDR3 contains 15 residues. Germline V gene data show CDR1 as MNHEY and CDR2 as SVGAGI. The ends lost 5 bases at V and 5 bases at J; junction bases unmatched: 8. V and J are TRBV6-5 and TRBJ1-4; the match to TRBD1 covers 7 bases. The sequence was collected from a man younger than 45 with type 1 diabetes. Input material: naive CD4+ T cells from blood. The CDR3 coding sequence is TGTGCCAGCAGTAGGGGGGACAGCAAGAATGAAAAACTGTTTTTT. Encoded protein: CASSRGDSKNEKLFF.